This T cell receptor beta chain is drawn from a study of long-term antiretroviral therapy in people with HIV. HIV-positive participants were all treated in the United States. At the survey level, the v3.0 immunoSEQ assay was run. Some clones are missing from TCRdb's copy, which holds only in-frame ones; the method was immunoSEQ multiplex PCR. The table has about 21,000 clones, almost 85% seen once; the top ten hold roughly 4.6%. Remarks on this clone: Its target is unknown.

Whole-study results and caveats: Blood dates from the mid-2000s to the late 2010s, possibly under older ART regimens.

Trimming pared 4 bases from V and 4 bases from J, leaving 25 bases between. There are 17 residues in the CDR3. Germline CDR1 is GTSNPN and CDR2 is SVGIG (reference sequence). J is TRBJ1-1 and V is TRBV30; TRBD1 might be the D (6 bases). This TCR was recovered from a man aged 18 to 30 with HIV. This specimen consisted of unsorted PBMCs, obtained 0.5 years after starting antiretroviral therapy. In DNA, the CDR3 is TGTGCCTGGAACGTACCTGGTGCTCAGGGGTTGGGCACTGAAGCTTTCTTT. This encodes CAWNVPGAQGLGTEAFF.